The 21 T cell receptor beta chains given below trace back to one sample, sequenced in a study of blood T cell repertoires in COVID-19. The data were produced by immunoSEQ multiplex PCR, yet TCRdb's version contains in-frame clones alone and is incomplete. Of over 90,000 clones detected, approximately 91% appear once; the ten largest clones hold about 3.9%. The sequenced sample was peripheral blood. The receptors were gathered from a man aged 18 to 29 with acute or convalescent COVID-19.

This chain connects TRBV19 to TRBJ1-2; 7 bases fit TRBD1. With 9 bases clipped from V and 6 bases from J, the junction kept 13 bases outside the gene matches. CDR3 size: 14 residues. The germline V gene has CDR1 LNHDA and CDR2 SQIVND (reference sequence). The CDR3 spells CASDFGTEVHGYTF. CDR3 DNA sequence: TGTGCCAGCGACTTCGGGACAGAAGTGCATGGCTACACCTTC.

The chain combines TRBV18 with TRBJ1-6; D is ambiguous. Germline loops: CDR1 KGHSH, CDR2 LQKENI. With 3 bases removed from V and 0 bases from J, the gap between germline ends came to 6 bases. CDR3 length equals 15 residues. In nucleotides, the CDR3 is TGTGCCAGCTCACCGGCGGGCTCCTATAATTCACCCCTCCACTTT. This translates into CASSPAGSYNSPLHF.

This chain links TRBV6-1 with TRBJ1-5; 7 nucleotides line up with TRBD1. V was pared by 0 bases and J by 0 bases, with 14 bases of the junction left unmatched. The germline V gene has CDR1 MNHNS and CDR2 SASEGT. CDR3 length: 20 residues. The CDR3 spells CASSEARQTRGIYSNQPQHF. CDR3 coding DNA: TGTGCCAGCAGTGAAGCGCGGCAGACCAGGGGGATTTATAGCAATCAGCCCCAGCATTTT.

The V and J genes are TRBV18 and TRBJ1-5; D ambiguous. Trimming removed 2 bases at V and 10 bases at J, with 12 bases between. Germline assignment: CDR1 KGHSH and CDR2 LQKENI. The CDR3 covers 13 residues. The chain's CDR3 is CASSPDRGRPQHF. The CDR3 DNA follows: TGTGCCAGCTCACCAGATCGAGGTCGACCCCAGCATTTT. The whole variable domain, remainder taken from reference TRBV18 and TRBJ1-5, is NAGVMQNPRHLVRRRGQEARLRCSPMKGHSHVYWYRQLPEEGLKFMVYLQKENIIDESGMPKERFSAEFPKEGPSILRIQQVVRGDSAAYFCASSPDRGRPQHFGDGTRLSIL.

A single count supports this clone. CDR3 amino acids: CASSIGQGRSNQPQHF. The CDR3 nucleotides read TGTGCCAGCAGCATCGGACAGGGTAGGAGCAATCAGCCCCAGCATTTT. The V and J genes are TRBV7-9 and TRBJ1-5; 8 bases line up with TRBD1. V was clipped by 5 bases and J by 1 base; unmatched bases: 7. This CDR3 spans 16 amino acids. The germline gives CDR1 SEHNR, CDR2 FQNEAQ (reference sequence).

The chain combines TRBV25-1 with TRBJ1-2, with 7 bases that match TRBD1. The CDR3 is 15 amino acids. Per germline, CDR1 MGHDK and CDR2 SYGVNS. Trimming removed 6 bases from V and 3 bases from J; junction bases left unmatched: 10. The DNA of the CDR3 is TGTGCCAGCAGCCCCCGAGGGGGCTATGACTATGGCTACACCTTC. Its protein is CASSPRGGYDYGYTF.

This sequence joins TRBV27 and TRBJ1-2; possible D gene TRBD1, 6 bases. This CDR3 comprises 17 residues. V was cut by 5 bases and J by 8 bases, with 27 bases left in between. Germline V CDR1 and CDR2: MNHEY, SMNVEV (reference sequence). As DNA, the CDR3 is TGTGCCAGCAGTCCCTCAAGCGGACAGCGATTATTATGGGGCTACACCTTC. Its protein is CASSPSSGQRLLWGYTF.

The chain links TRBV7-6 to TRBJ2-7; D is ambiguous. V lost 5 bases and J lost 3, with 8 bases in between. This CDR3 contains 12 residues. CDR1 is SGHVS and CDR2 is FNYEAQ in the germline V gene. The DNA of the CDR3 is TGTGCCAGCAGCGATGACATCTACGAGCAGTACTTC. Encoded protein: CASSDDIYEQYF.

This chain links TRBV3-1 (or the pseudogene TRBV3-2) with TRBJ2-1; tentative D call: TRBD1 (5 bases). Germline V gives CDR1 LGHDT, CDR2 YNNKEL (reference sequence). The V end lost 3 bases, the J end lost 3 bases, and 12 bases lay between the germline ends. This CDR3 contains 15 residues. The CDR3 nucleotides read TGTGCCAGCAGCCAGGCGTCAGGGAACTACAATGAGCAGTTCTTC. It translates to CASSQASGNYNEQFF.

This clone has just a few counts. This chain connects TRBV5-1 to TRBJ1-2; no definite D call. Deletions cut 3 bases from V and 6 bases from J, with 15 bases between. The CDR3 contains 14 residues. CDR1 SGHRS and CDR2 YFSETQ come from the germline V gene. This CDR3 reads CASSSADFSDGYTF. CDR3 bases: TGCGCCAGCAGCTCCGCCGACTTCAGCGATGGCTACACCTTC.

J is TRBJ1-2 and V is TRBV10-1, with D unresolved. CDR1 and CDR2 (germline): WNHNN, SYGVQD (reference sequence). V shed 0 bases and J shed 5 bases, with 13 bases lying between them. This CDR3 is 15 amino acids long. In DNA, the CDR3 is TGCGCCAGCAGTGAGTCGGCTGGGGAGTGGTATGGCTACACCTTC. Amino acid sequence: CASSESAGEWYGYTF.

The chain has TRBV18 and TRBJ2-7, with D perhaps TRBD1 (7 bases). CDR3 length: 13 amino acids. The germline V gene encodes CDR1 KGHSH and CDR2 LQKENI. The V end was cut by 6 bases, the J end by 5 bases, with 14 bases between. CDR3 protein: CASSSGRGDEQYF. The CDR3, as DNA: TGTGCCAGCTCCTCAGGCAGGGGGGACGAGCAGTACTTC. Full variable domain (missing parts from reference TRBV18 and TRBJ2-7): NAGVMQNPRHLVRRRGQEARLRCSPMKGHSHVYWYRQLPEEGLKFMVYLQKENIIDESGMPKERFSAEFPKEGPSILRIQQVVRGDSAAYFCASSSGRGDEQYFGPGTRLTVT.

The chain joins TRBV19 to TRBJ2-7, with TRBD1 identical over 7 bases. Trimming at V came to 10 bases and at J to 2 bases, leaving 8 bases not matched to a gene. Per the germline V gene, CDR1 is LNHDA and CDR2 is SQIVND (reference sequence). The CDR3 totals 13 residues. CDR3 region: CATRGRGTYEQYF. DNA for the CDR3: TGTGCCACCCGGGGCAGGGGGACCTACGAGCAGTACTTC. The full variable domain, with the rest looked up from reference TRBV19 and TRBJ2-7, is DGGITQSPKYLFRKEGQNVTLSCEQNLNHDAMYWYRQDPGQGLRLIYYSQIVNDFQKGDIAEGYSVSREKKESFPLTVTSAQKNPTAFYLCATRGRGTYEQYFGPGTRLTVT.

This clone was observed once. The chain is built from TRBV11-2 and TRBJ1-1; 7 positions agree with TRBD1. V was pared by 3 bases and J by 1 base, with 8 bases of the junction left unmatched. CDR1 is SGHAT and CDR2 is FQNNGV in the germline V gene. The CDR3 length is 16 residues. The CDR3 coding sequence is TGTGCCAGCAGCTTCCCCTTAGGGGGCACGAACACTGAAGCTTTCTTT. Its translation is CASSFPLGGTNTEAFF.

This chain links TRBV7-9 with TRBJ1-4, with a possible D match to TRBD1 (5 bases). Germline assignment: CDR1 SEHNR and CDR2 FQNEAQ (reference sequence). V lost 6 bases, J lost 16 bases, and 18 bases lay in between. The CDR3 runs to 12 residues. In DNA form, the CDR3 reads TGTGCCAGCAGACGCGGGGCCGGAAGGCCGTTTTTT. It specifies CASRRGAGRPFF. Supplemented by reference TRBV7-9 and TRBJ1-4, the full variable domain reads DTGVSQNPRHKITKRGQNVTFRCDPISEHNRLYWYRQTLGQGPEFLTYFQNEAQLEKSRLLSDRFSAERPKGSFSTLEIQRTEQGDSAMYLCASRRGAGRPFFGSGTQLSVL.

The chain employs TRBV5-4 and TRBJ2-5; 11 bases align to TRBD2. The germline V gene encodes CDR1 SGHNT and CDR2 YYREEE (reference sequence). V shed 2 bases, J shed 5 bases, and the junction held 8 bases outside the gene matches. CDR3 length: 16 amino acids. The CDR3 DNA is TGTGCCAGCAGCTTAGAACTAGCGGGAGTCAAGGAGACCCAGTACTTC. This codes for CASSLELAGVKETQYF.

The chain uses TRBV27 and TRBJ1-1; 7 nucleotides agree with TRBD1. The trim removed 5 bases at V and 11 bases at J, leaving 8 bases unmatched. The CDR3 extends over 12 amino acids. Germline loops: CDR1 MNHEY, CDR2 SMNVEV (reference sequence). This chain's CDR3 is CASSTRQGLAFF. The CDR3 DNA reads TGTGCCAGCAGTACCCGACAGGGACTGGCTTTCTTT.

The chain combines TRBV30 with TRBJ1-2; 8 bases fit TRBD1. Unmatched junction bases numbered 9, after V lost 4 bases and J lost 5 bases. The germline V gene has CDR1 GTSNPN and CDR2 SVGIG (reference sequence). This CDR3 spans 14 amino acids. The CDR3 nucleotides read TGTGCCTGGACCAGGCAGGGGGCTGTATATGGCTACACCTTC. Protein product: CAWTRQGAVYGYTF. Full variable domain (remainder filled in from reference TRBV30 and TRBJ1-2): SQTIHQWPATLVQPVGSPLSLECTVEGTSNPNLYWYRQAAGRGLQLLFYSVGIGQISSEVPQNLSASRPQDRQFILSSKKLLLSDSGFYLCAWTRQGAVYGYTFGSGTRLTVV.

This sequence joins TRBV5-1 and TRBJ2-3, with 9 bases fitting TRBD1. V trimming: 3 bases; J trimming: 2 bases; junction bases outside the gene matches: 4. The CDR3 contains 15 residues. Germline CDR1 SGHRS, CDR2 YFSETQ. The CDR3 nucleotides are TGCGCCAGCAGCTATGGACAGGGGATCACAGATACGCAGTATTTT. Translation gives CASSYGQGITDTQYF.

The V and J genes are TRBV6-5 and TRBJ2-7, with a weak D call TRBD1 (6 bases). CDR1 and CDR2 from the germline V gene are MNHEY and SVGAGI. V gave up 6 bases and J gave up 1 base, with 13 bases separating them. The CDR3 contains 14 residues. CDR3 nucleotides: TGTGCCAGCAGACCGGGACACGGATCCTACGAGCAGTACTTC. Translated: CASRPGHGSYEQYF.

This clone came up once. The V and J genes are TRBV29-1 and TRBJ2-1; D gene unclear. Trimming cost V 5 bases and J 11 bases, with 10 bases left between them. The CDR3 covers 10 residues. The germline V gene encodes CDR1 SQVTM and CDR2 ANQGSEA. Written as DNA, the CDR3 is TGCAGCGTTCTTAACGCGCAGCAGTTCTTC. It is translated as CSVLNAQQFF.